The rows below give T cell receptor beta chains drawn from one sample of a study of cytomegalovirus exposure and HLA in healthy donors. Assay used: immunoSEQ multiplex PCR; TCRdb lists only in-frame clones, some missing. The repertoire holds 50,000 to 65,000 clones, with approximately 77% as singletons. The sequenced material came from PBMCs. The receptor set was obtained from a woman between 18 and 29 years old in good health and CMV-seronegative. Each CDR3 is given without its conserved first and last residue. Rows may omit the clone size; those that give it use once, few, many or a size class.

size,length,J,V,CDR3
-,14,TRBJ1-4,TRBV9,ASSPREGANSEKLF
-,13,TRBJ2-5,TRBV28,ASSHRGEYQETQY
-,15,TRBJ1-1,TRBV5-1,ASSLEGATGLGTEAF
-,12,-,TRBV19,ASSIELASHEQY
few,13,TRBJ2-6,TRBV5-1,ARKHPLSGANVLT
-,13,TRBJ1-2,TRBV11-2,ASSLGPQGGGGYT
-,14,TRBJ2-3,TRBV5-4,ASSPGLADRADTQY
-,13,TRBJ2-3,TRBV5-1,ASSLWAGGTDTQY
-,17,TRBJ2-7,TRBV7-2,ASSSTGLAGGSYPYEQY
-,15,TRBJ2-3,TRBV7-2,ASSLGGQREGPNTQY
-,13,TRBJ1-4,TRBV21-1,ASSKGFQGARKLF
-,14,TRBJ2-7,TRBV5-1,ASSPDRDYTTYEQY
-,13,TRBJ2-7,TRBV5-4,ASSLKRETTYEQY
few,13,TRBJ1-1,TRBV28,ASTPSSGMGTEAF
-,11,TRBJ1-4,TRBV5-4,ASSLDRGEKLF
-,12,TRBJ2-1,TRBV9,ASSQTTGINEQF
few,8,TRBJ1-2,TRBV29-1,SARDYGYT
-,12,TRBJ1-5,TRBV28,AGGTGDNNQPQH
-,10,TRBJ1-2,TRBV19,ASSIRVSGYT
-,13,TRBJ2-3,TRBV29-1,SVEVRGRGPDTQY
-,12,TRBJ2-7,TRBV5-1,ASSKGTSVNEQY
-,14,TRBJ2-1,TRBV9,ASSRSGSNSYNEQF
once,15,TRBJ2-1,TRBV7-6,ASSLVGDGEVYNEQF